In this sample, the clone carrying this T cell receptor (beta chain) turned up many times. This CDR3 is built from 14 residues. Germline V gene data show CDR1 as MNHNS and CDR2 as SASEGT. V was pared by 6 bases and J by 6 bases, with 17 bases between. This sample was included in a study of metastatic and nonmetastatic thyroid tumors. Treatment of any kind had been given to no patient before thyroid surgery. TCRdb ran MiXCR on the PCR reads. The top ten hold roughly a sixth of the sample, which has 9,000 to 13,000 clones, nearly 30% seen once. The TCR sequence derives from a female donor with papillary thyroid cancer or a benign thyroid nodule (not recorded which). Some clones in this sample may be carry-over from other donors' samples. The chain links TRBV6-1 to TRBJ2-5, with D possibly TRBD2 on 6 matching bases. The sequenced sample consisted of tumor tissue. This CDR3 is CASRGTQRAQTQYF. The CDR3 coding sequence is TGTGCCAGCAGGGGGACTCAAAGGGCGCAGACCCAGTACTTC.